The 26 T cell receptor beta chains in this list originate from one sample, sequenced in a study of T cell repertoires in cytomegalovirus infection. MiXCR, run by TCRdb on the reads, gives a single entry per CDR3 protein. The sample comprises roughly 300,000 distinct CDR3 sequences, roughly 24% of which are singletons, and about 15% rests with the top ten. The sequenced sample consisted of PBMCs. These receptor sequences come from a human donor in good health (CMV status not recorded). Some clones in this sample may be carry-over from other donors' samples.

This clonotype was detected ten times or more. The rearrangement links TRBV7-2 to TRBJ2-7; 9 bases are shared with TRBD1. Trimming cost V 5 bases and J 6 bases; bases outside gene matches: 5. The CDR3 runs 13 residues. Germline CDR1 reads SGHTA; CDR2 reads FQGNSA. The DNA for the CDR3 is TGTGCCAGCAGCCGGGACAGGGTCAGCGAGCAGTACTTC. This gives the protein CASSRDRVSEQYF.

The chain joins TRBV11-2 to TRBJ2-5; D may be TRBD2 (5 bases). Germline lookup yields CDR1 SGHAT and CDR2 FQNNGV. The ends were cut back, 5 bases at V and 1 base at J, with 14 bases in the middle. The CDR3 loop spans 15 amino acids. Written as DNA, the CDR3 is TGTGCCAGCAGCGGGATGGGCAGCGGCCAAGAGACCCAGTACTTC. Amino acid sequence: CASSGMGSGQETQYF.

A few counts support this clonotype. The rearrangement links TRBV10-3 to TRBJ2-5; D is perhaps TRBD1 or TRBD2 (5 bases each). V was shortened by 7 bases and J by 5 bases, with 14 bases between the two germline ends. Germline CDR1 and CDR2: ENHRY and SYGVKD. CDR3 length equals 13 residues. CDR3 sequence reads: CAITTGPGETQYF. The DNA of the CDR3 is TGTGCCATCACCACGGGGCCGGGGGAGACCCAGTACTTC.

In this sample, this clonotype turned up many times. V is TRBV7-8 and J is TRBJ2-3, with D possibly TRBD1 on 6 matching bases. Per germline, CDR1 SGHVS and CDR2 FQNEAQ. The V end lost 1 base, the J end lost 0 bases, and 17 bases lay between the germline ends. The CDR3 length is 18 residues. The CDR3 sequence is CASSLEIRTAASTDTQYF. The CDR3 coding sequence is TGTGCCAGCAGCTTAGAAATCAGGACAGCCGCGAGCACAGATACGCAGTATTTT.

This sequence joins TRBV12-3 or TRBV12-4 and TRBJ2-3; a weak D match, TRBD1 (5 bases). Trimming left V 10 bases short and J 9 bases short, with 23 bases between. This CDR3 is built from 14 residues. CDR3 amino acids: CATASNGLQGTQYF. In DNA form, the CDR3 reads TGTGCCACTGCCTCGAACGGGCTCCAGGGCACGCAGTATTTT.

This clonotype was seen repeatedly, ten times or more. V gene TRBV7-2 combines with J gene TRBJ1-1; D uncertain. The CDR3 consists of 13 residues. CDR1 SGHTA and CDR2 FQGNSA come from the germline V gene. The ends were cut back, 11 bases at V and 0 bases at J, with 13 bases in the middle. CDR3 nucleotide sequence: TGTGCCTCAAGGACGACTATGAACACTGAAGCTTTCTTT. The encoded protein is CASRTTMNTEAFF.

The rearrangement joins TRBV18 to TRBJ1-6, with D perhaps matching TRBD1 (6 bases). Germline V gives CDR1 KGHSH, CDR2 LQKENI. The CDR3 length is 15 residues. V lost 2 bases to trimming and J lost 8 bases, with 13 bases between them. The CDR3 DNA sequence: TGTGCCAGCTCACCATCCGGGACATCGGATTCACCCCTCCACTTT. Its protein product is CASSPSGTSDSPLHF.

This clonotype was seen a handful of times. This chain joins TRBV28 and TRBJ1-5; D remains ambiguous. Germline-derived CDR1 and CDR2 are MDHEN and SYDVKM. V was pared by 4 bases and J by 7 bases, with 8 bases between. This CDR3 is built from 12 residues. Written as DNA, the CDR3 is TGTGCCAGCAGTTATCGGGAACAGCCCCAGCATTTT. Translated, it gives CASSYREQPQHF.

The CDR3 DNA sequence: TGTGCCAGCAGCGCATACAGGGATAACACTGAAGCTTTCTTT. It yields the protein CASSAYRDNTEAFF. The V call is TRBV7-3, the J call TRBJ1-1; TRBD1 is a possible D gene (6 bases). The CDR3 length is 14 residues. From germline, CDR1 is SGHTA and CDR2 FQGTGA. V lost 5 bases and J 2 bases, leaving 12 bases between the germline ends.

The gene calls are TRBV7-2 and TRBJ2-7; D perhaps matches TRBD2 (5 bases). The CDR3 consists of 12 residues. Germline CDR1 SGHTA, CDR2 FQGNSA. Trimming took off 8 bases at V and 7 bases at J, with 15 bases between the two ends. The CDR3 DNA reads as TGTGCCAGCGAGGGCCAACTGAGTGAGCAGTACTTC. This gives the protein CASEGQLSEQYF.

This chain connects TRBV7-8 to TRBJ1-5; 9 nucleotides match TRBD1. With V trimmed by 5 bases and J by 0 bases, 11 bases remained unmatched. Germline V CDR1 and CDR2: SGHVS, FQNEAQ. The CDR3 has 18 residues. The CDR3 DNA reads as TGTGCCAGCAGCCTCTCCGGGACAGGGCCCCTTAGCAATCAGCCCCAGCATTTT. Amino acid sequence: CASSLSGTGPLSNQPQHF.

This clonotype occurred a few times. The chain employs TRBV2 and TRBJ1-2, with 9 bases that match TRBD1. This CDR3 has 15 residues. J lost 2 bases, V lost 4 bases, and 5 bases had no gene match. Germline CDR1 is SNHLY and CDR2 is FYNNEI. CDR3 in amino acids: CASSGQGVSNYGYTF. Written as DNA, the CDR3 is TGTGCCAGCAGTGGACAGGGGGTATCGAACTATGGCTACACCTTC.

This chain uses TRBV12-3 or TRBV12-4 with TRBJ2-1, with D perhaps TRBD2 (5 bases). The CDR3 contains 15 residues. Between the trimmed V and J ends, which lost 2 bases and 11 bases, there was a span of 19 bases. The DNA of the CDR3 is TGTGCCAGCAGTTTAACGCAGCGGAGTACAATGAAGCAGTTCTTC. Translation gives CASSLTQRSTMKQFF.

This clonotype was counted only a few times. The rearrangement joins TRBV10-3 to TRBJ2-1, with TRBD1 matching 9 bases. The CDR3 consists of 16 residues. Germline V gives CDR1 ENHRY, CDR2 SYGVKD. The V gene end was trimmed by 10 bases and the J gene end by 3 bases; junction bases not matched to a gene: 13. The CDR3 reads CATSRTGAMDYNEQFF. The CDR3, as DNA: TGTGCCACCTCCCGGACAGGGGCCATGGACTACAATGAGCAGTTCTTC.

A few counts support this clonotype. The chain is built from TRBV14 and TRBJ2-7; no reliable D call. The V end lost 0 bases, the J end lost 0 bases, and 9 bases lay between the germline ends. CDR3 length: 15 amino acids. Per germline, CDR1 SGHDN and CDR2 FVKESK. The CDR3 spells CASSQELQSSYEQYF. The CDR3 nucleotides are TGTGCCAGCAGCCAAGAGCTCCAGAGCTCCTACGAGCAGTACTTC.

The rearrangement joins TRBV7-6 to TRBJ2-7; TRBD2 is a possible D gene (5 bases). Trimming stripped 5 bases from V and 8 bases from J, with 16 bases between. In germline, CDR1 is SGHVS, CDR2 FNYEAQ. The CDR3 runs 13 residues. DNA for the CDR3: TGTGCCAGCAGCCCCGGGATTCCCACTCAGCAGTACTTC. Encoded protein: CASSPGIPTQQYF. The entire variable domain, with the rest obtained from reference TRBV7-6 and TRBJ2-7, is as follows: GAGVSQSPRYKVTKRGQDVALRCDPISGHVSLYWYRQALGQGPEFLTYFNYEAQQDKSGLPNDRFSAERPEGSISTLTIQRTEQRDSAMYRCASSPGIPTQQYFGPGTRLTVT.

Ten or more counts support this clonotype. The V and J genes are TRBV7-2 and TRBJ2-3, with D perhaps matching TRBD2 (5 bases). The CDR3 length is 16 residues. V gave up 5 bases and J gave up 4 bases, with 19 bases separating them. Per germline, CDR1 SGHTA and CDR2 FQGNSA. The CDR3 sequence is CASSPPDERVSDTQYF. The CDR3 DNA reads as TGTGCCAGCAGCCCCCCGGACGAGAGGGTTTCAGATACGCAGTATTTT. Based on the CDR3 plus reference TRBV7-2 and TRBJ2-3, the full variable domain is GAGVSQSPSNKVTEKGKDVELRCDPISGHTALYWYRQSLGQGLEFLIYFQGNSAPDKSGLPSDRFSAERTGGSVSTLTIQRTQQEDSAVYLCASSPPDERVSDTQYFGPGTRLTVL.

This chain joins TRBV5-1 and TRBJ1-5; D gene uncertain. Germline CDR1 reads SGHRS; CDR2 reads YFSETQ. The CDR3 is made up of 13 amino acids. The V and J ends lost 2 bases and 4 bases respectively, with 7 bases between them. CDR3 nucleotides: TGCGCCAGCAGCTTTGACGTTAATCAGCCCCAGCATTTT. Its protein product is CASSFDVNQPQHF. The full variable domain, with the rest looked up from reference TRBV5-1 and TRBJ1-5, is KAGVTQTPRYLIKTRGQQVTLSCSPISGHRSVSWYQQTPGQGLQFLFEYFSETQRNKGNFPGRFSGRQFSNSRSEMNVSTLELGDSALYLCASSFDVNQPQHFGDGTRLSIL.

This clonotype was observed many times. V gene TRBV7-2 combines with J gene TRBJ2-1; a weak D match, TRBD1 (6 bases). CDR1 and CDR2 from the germline V gene are SGHTA and FQGNSA. The V end lost 4 bases, the J end lost 8 bases, and 18 bases lay between the germline ends. This CDR3 has 15 residues. The CDR3 region is CASSYTGTYGDEQFF. Here the CDR3 DNA reads TGTGCCAGCAGCTATACAGGGACGTACGGTGATGAGCAGTTCTTC.

This clonotype occurred many times. The V and J genes are TRBV7-2 and TRBJ2-1; a weak D match, TRBD2 (6 bases). The CDR3 length is 15 residues. Per germline, CDR1 SGHTA and CDR2 FQGNSA. V was clipped by 1 base and J by 10 bases, with 17 bases between them. The CDR3 DNA sequence: TGTGCCAGCAGCTTAGTGCTGGCCGGGAGTAGGGAGCAGTTCTTC. Translation gives CASSLVLAGSREQFF.

There are many counts of this clonotype. This chain uses TRBV28 with TRBJ2-1, with D uncertain. Germline values: CDR1 MDHEN, CDR2 SYDVKM. The CDR3 length is 15 residues. Trimming stripped 6 bases from V and 3 bases from J, with 15 bases between. CDR3 sequence reads: CASSLSRGHYNEQFF. The CDR3 DNA sequence: TGTGCCAGCAGCCTCTCCCGCGGCCACTACAATGAGCAGTTCTTC.

V usage is TRBV7-9 and J usage is TRBJ2-3, with D perhaps TRBD2 (5 bases). The V end lost 8 bases, the J end lost 2 bases, and 14 bases lay between the germline ends. This CDR3 contains 14 residues. Germline-derived CDR1 and CDR2 are SEHNR and FQNEAQ (reference sequence). CDR3 in amino acids: CASEGSITTDTQYF. DNA for the CDR3: TGTGCCAGCGAGGGTTCGATAACCACAGATACGCAGTATTTT.

This clonotype was detected many times. The genes are TRBV7-2 and TRBJ1-1; TRBD1 matches 7 bases. The CDR3 runs 15 residues. The germline V gene has CDR1 SGHTA and CDR2 FQGNSA. V lost 5 bases and J lost 0; bases outside the gene matches: 6. The CDR3 is CASSQRGLMNTEAFF. For the CDR3, the DNA is TGTGCCAGCAGCCAGAGGGGGCTAATGAACACTGAAGCTTTCTTT.

The J gene is TRBJ2-7, the V gene TRBV7-2, with D maybe TRBD2 (6 bases). V lost 5 bases and J lost 6, with 17 bases in between. The CDR3 has 14 amino acids. Germline assignment: CDR1 SGHTA and CDR2 FQGNSA. The chain's CDR3 is CASSMLLLAGEQYF. In DNA, the CDR3 is TGTGCCAGCAGCATGCTCCTACTAGCTGGCGAGCAGTACTTC. Complete variable domain (other parts from reference TRBV7-2 and TRBJ2-7): GAGVSQSPSNKVTEKGKDVELRCDPISGHTALYWYRQSLGQGLEFLIYFQGNSAPDKSGLPSDRFSAERTGGSVSTLTIQRTQQEDSAVYLCASSMLLLAGEQYFGPGTRLTVT.

The chain links TRBV29-1 to TRBJ2-7; no clear D gene. The CDR3 runs 12 residues. Germline V gene lookup returns CDR1 SQVTM and CDR2 ANQGSEA. Trimming took 6 bases from V and 2 from J, leaving 11 bases between them. The CDR3 DNA sequence: TGCAGCGTGGTGGACGACACCTACGAGCAGTACTTC. Its protein product is CSVVDDTYEQYF.

The gene calls are TRBV5-4 and TRBJ1-2; TRBD1 might be the D (6 bases). The germline V gene encodes CDR1 SGHNT and CDR2 YYREEE (reference sequence). This CDR3 region has 14 residues. The germline V and J ends were trimmed by 4 bases and 2 bases, with 12 bases remaining between them. The CDR3 protein is CASSQSGQNYGYTF. The CDR3 nucleotides are TGTGCCAGCAGCCAGTCAGGACAGAACTATGGCTACACCTTC.